One sample yielded the 28 T cell receptor beta chains listed below, sequenced in a study of PD-1 blockade in classical Hodgkin lymphoma. Time point in this sample: cycle 4 day 1 (C4D1), after 5 to 7 weeks of nivolumab. Every one of the patients relapsed after autologous stem cell transplantation (brentuximab vedotin exposure was variable). From thawed PBMCs, magnetic negative selection was used to isolate the CD8+ T cells. Assay: immunoSEQ multiplex PCR; the TCRdb copy retains only in-frame clones and omits some. Of about 2,700 clones in the sample, 65% to 80% were seen once. Sequencing was performed on CD8+ T cells from blood, taken before the fourth cycle of nivolumab. Source of these receptors: a human donor with classical Hodgkin lymphoma.

The genes are TRBV4-1 and TRBJ1-5, with D unclear. V was cut by 0 bases and J by 3 bases, with 9 bases left in between. CDR1 MGHRA and CDR2 YSYEKL come from the germline V gene. CDR3 length: 15 amino acids. CDR3 in DNA: TGCGCCAGCAGCCAAGATCCCGGAAACAATCAGCCCCAGCATTTT. It translates to CASSQDPGNNQPQHF.

The chain combines TRBV7-9 with TRBJ1-2; the D is unclear. V lost 5 bases, J lost 5 bases, and 12 bases lay in between. Per the germline V gene, CDR1 is SEHNR and CDR2 is FQNEAQ (reference sequence). The CDR3 is 13 residues long. This CDR3 is CASSPGGLYGYTF. The CDR3 region has the DNA TGTGCCAGCAGCCCCGGCGGACTTTATGGCTACACCTTC.

This chain connects TRBV4-1 to TRBJ1-1; D perhaps matches TRBD1 (5 bases). The CDR3 runs 14 residues. Germline assignment: CDR1 MGHRA and CDR2 YSYEKL. Trimming left V 0 bases short and J 5 bases short, with 10 bases between. The CDR3 reads CASSQEWEGTEAFF. In DNA, the CDR3 is TGCGCCAGCAGCCAAGAATGGGAGGGGACTGAAGCTTTCTTT.

CDR3 loop: CASSELAGHWQFF. CDR3 DNA sequence: TGTGCCAGCAGTGAGCTAGCGGGGCATTGGCAGTTCTTC. The chain employs TRBV6-4 and TRBJ2-1; 9 bases are shared with TRBD2. CDR3 length equals 13 residues. The junction had 6 bases not matched to a gene; V was cut back by 3 bases and J by 12 bases. CDR1 and CDR2 from the germline V gene are MRHNA and SNTAGT.

V and J are TRBV11-2 and TRBJ2-3, with D unclear. The CDR3 is 16 amino acids. V lost 0 bases and J lost 5, with 15 bases in between. The germline V gene has CDR1 SGHAT and CDR2 FQNNGV. CDR3 amino acids: CASSLDSALVGDTQYF. The CDR3 DNA sequence: TGTGCCAGCAGCTTAGATTCAGCCTTAGTAGGAGATACGCAGTATTTT.

The V gene is TRBV5-8, the J gene TRBJ2-2; D remains unclear. V was pared by 2 bases and J by 6 bases, with 8 bases between. The CDR3 has 13 residues. Per the germline V gene, CDR1 is SGHTS and CDR2 is YDEGEE. The CDR3 nucleotides read TGTGCCAGCAGCTTTATTTTTGCCGGGGAGCTGTTTTTT. Translated: CASSFIFAGELFF.

The rearrangement uses TRBV6-5 and TRBJ2-7; TRBD1 aligns across 7 bases. This CDR3 spans 14 amino acids. Trimming removed 4 bases from V and 3 bases from J; junction bases left unmatched: 6. Looked up from germline, CDR1 is MNHEY and CDR2 is SVGAGI. CDR3 amino acids: CASSSGTAGYEQYF. The CDR3 DNA reads as TGTGCCAGCAGTTCCGGGACAGCTGGCTACGAGCAGTACTTC.

The rearrangement joins TRBV4-1 to TRBJ2-1, with unresolved D. This CDR3 is 15 amino acids long. V was trimmed by 1 base and J by 0 bases, leaving 7 bases between them. Looked up from germline, CDR1 is MGHRA and CDR2 is YSYEKL. CDR3 in DNA: TGCGCCAGCAGCCAAGCGCGTAACTCCTACAATGAGCAGTTCTTC. Its protein product is CASSQARNSYNEQFF.

The chain links TRBV29-1 to TRBJ2-7, with TRBD2 matching over 9 bases. V shed 5 bases, J shed 4 bases, and the junction held 3 bases outside the gene matches. The CDR3 length is 12 residues. Germline V lookup: CDR1 SQVTM, CDR2 ANQGSEA. For the CDR3, the DNA is TGCAGCGTTAGGACTAGCGATTACGAGCAGTACTTC. It is translated as CSVRTSDYEQYF.

This clone was seen only a few times. The CDR3 protein is CASSDPNAGTGDRGSNQPQHF. CDR3 DNA: TGTGCCAGCAGTGATCCCAACGCCGGGACAGGGGATAGGGGTAGCAATCAGCCCCAGCATTTT. This chain uses TRBV2 with TRBJ1-5; 10 positions agree with TRBD1. Per germline, CDR1 SNHLY and CDR2 FYNNEI. The junction had 17 bases not matched to a gene; V was cut back by 3 bases and J by 0 bases. The CDR3 extends over 21 amino acids.

This chain uses TRBV6-1 with TRBJ2-7; D may correspond to TRBD1 or TRBD2 (5 bases each). Germline V gives CDR1 MNHNS, CDR2 SASEGT. This CDR3 contains 15 residues. V lost 7 bases to trimming and J lost 0 bases, with 16 bases between them. CDR3 sequence reads: CASIMGDSSSYEQYF. The CDR3 nucleotides are TGTGCCAGCATAATGGGAGACAGTAGCTCCTACGAGCAGTACTTC.

The chain recombines TRBV6-5 with TRBJ1-1; D unresolved. In germline, CDR1 is MNHEY, CDR2 SVGAGI. V was pared by 0 bases and J by 1 base, with 6 bases between. The CDR3 loop spans 14 amino acids. The CDR3 spells CASSYSWANTEAFF. As DNA, the CDR3 is TGTGCCAGCAGTTACTCATGGGCGAACACTGAAGCTTTCTTT.

This clone was counted only a few times. The chain combines TRBV28 with TRBJ2-3; tentatively, D is TRBD1 (6 bases). Trimming left V 3 bases short and J 3 bases short, with 13 bases between. The CDR3 sequence is 15 residues long. Germline lookup yields CDR1 MDHEN and CDR2 SYDVKM. The CDR3 DNA is TGTGCCAGCAGTTTTTTACAGGGTGAAACAGATACGCAGTATTTT. Residues: CASSFLQGETDTQYF.

The chain carries TRBV4-1 and TRBJ2-6; D unclear. In germline, CDR1 is MGHRA, CDR2 YSYEKL. The CDR3 covers 16 residues. Trimming shortened V by 0 bases and J by 2 bases, and 8 bases separated the two germline ends. CDR3 nucleotide sequence: TGCGCCAGCAGCCAAGATTTTGGGACTGGGGCCAACGTCCTGACTTTC. It encodes CASSQDFGTGANVLTF.

This chain joins TRBV29-1 and TRBJ2-3, with 14 nucleotides matching TRBD2. From germline, CDR1 is SQVTM and CDR2 ANQGSEA. The CDR3 contains 19 residues. J gave up 2 bases and V 0 bases, and 10 bases lay outside the gene matches. CDR3 loop: CSVEDPRGTSGSFTDTQYF. CDR3 DNA sequence: TGCAGCGTTGAAGACCCCCGCGGGACTAGCGGGAGTTTCACAGATACGCAGTATTTT.

The rearrangement links TRBV5-1 to TRBJ1-5, with TRBD1 as a possible D gene (5 bases). Germline CDR1 is SGHRS and CDR2 is YFSETQ. Trimming removed 3 bases at V and 3 bases at J, with 16 bases between. The CDR3 extends over 16 amino acids. The CDR3: CASSSDTDGTNQPQHF. CDR3 nucleotides: TGCGCCAGCAGCTCCGATACGGACGGGACCAATCAGCCCCAGCATTTT. The entire variable domain, with the rest obtained from reference TRBV5-1 and TRBJ1-5, is as follows: KAGVTQTPRYLIKTRGQQVTLSCSPISGHRSVSWYQQTPGQGLQFLFEYFSETQRNKGNFPGRFSGRQFSNSRSEMNVSTLELGDSALYLCASSSDTDGTNQPQHFGDGTRLSIL.

This clone was counted once. The chain is built from TRBV28 and TRBJ2-1, with 7 bases identical to TRBD2. The CDR3 sequence is 17 residues long. Germline lookup yields CDR1 MDHEN and CDR2 SYDVKM. Germline trimming cut 3 bases from V and 1 base from J; bases unmatched to any gene: 9. DNA for the CDR3: TGTGCCAGCAGTTTTTGGATTTGGGGGGGGTCCTACAATGAGCAGTTCTTC. Its translation: CASSFWIWGGSYNEQFF.

This CDR3 reads CASSPQGAPAQGGYTF. CDR3 sequence (DNA): TGTGCCAGCAGCCCGCAAGGAGCTCCCGCCCAGGGCGGCTACACCTTC. The rearrangement uses TRBV13 and TRBJ1-2, with a possible D match to TRBD1 (5 bases). CDR3 length: 16 residues. Germline V lookup: CDR1 PRHDT, CDR2 FYEKMQ (reference sequence). V lost 5 bases and J 8 bases, leaving 24 bases between the germline ends. Supplemented by reference TRBV13 and TRBJ1-2, the full variable domain reads AAGVIQSPRHLIKEKRETATLKCYPIPRHDTVYWYQQGPGQDPQFLISFYEKMQSDKGSIPDRFSAQQFSDYHSELNMSSLELGDSALYFCASSPQGAPAQGGYTFGSGTRLTVV.

The chain carries TRBV11-2 and TRBJ2-1; TRBD2 matches at 7 bases. This CDR3 comprises 11 residues. V shed 5 bases, J shed 10 bases, and the junction held 2 bases outside the gene matches. From germline, CDR1 is SGHAT and CDR2 FQNNGV. This chain's CDR3 is CASSAGDEQFF. The CDR3 DNA reads TGTGCCAGCAGCGCGGGGGACGAGCAGTTCTTC.

The rearrangement uses TRBV5-6 and TRBJ2-1; D is unresolved. This CDR3 contains 18 residues. Trimming took off 1 base at V and 3 bases at J, with 20 bases between the two ends. Germline CDR1 SGHDT, CDR2 YYEEEE. CDR3 nucleotide sequence: TGTGCCAGCAGCTTGCGCCTTTTGTTGCTTGTGGACTACAATGAGCAGTTCTTC. It is translated as CASSLRLLLLVDYNEQFF.

J is TRBJ2-7 and V is TRBV2; the D is unclear. Trimming removed 8 bases from V and 0 bases from J, with 11 bases in between. This CDR3 spans 13 amino acids. CDR1 and CDR2 from the germline V gene are SNHLY and FYNNEI. CDR3 sequence reads: CASWVPGSYEQYF. Written as DNA, the CDR3 is TGTGCCAGCTGGGTTCCCGGCTCCTACGAGCAGTACTTC.

J is TRBJ2-7 and V is TRBV5-1; D is unclear. There are 13 residues in the CDR3. Germline lookup yields CDR1 SGHRS and CDR2 YFSETQ. The germline V and J ends were trimmed by 0 bases and 0 bases, with 4 bases remaining between them. The CDR3 sequence is CASSLDPSYEQYF. CDR3 in DNA: TGCGCCAGCAGCTTGGACCCCTCCTACGAGCAGTACTTC.

CDR3: CASSLVGGAENTEAFF. CDR3 in DNA: TGTGCCAGCAGCTTGGTAGGCGGAGCAGAGAACACTGAAGCTTTCTTT. The chain employs TRBV5-4 and TRBJ1-1; D gene ambiguous. V shed 0 bases and J shed 1 base, with 13 bases lying between them. CDR3 length: 16 residues. Germline V lookup: CDR1 SGHNT, CDR2 YYREEE (reference sequence).

The rearrangement uses TRBV7-3 and TRBJ1-4; D ambiguous. V was clipped by 5 bases and J by 6 bases, with 13 bases between them. The germline V gene has CDR1 SGHTA and CDR2 FQGTGA. The CDR3 length is 14 residues. The CDR3 region is CASSPKTGYEKLFF. DNA for the CDR3: TGTGCCAGCAGCCCAAAGACGGGGTATGAAAAACTGTTTTTT.

This chain connects TRBV5-1 to TRBJ2-7; D call uncertain. The germline gives CDR1 SGHRS, CDR2 YFSETQ. The V end lost 2 bases, the J end lost 7 bases, and 22 bases lay between the germline ends. The length of the CDR3 is 16 residues. The CDR3 DNA follows: TGCGCCAGCAGCTTCACCCCAGCGCTGCCCGATTGGGAGCAGTACTTC. Translated: CASSFTPALPDWEQYF.

The chain recombines TRBV27 with TRBJ2-1; possible D gene TRBD2, 5 bases. The CDR3 length is 14 residues. Trimming stripped 5 bases from V and 4 bases from J, with 12 bases between. Germline loops: CDR1 MNHEY, CDR2 SMNVEV (reference sequence). CDR3 sequence: CASSGGAGYNEQFF. The CDR3 DNA sequence: TGTGCCAGCAGTGGAGGAGCCGGATACAATGAGCAGTTCTTC.

V usage is TRBV27 and J usage is TRBJ2-1; D not certain. The germline CDR1 and CDR2 sequences are MNHEY and SMNVEV (reference sequence). Trimming took off 1 base at V and 0 bases at J, with 1 base between the two ends. The CDR3 contains 13 residues. CDR3 region: CASSLFSYNEQFF. The CDR3 coding sequence is TGTGCCAGCAGTTTATTCTCCTACAATGAGCAGTTCTTC.

This chain links TRBV28 with TRBJ2-7, with 7 bases lining up with TRBD2. CDR3 length equals 13 residues. With V trimmed by 6 bases and J by 4 bases, 6 bases remained unmatched. The germline V gene encodes CDR1 MDHEN and CDR2 SYDVKM. The CDR3 region is CASRPGGDYEQYF. For the CDR3, the DNA is TGTGCCAGCAGGCCGGGGGGAGATTACGAGCAGTACTTC.